The rows below give T cell receptor beta chains drawn from one sample of a study of control samples from healthy donors and cancer patients. The protocol was immunoSEQ multiplex PCR, while the TCRdb copy is restricted to in-frame clones and leaves out a portion. Of approximately 90,000 clones listed, approximately 90% are singletons. The sample was blood. The receptors originated from a woman aged 65 to 85 in good health. CDR3s include the opening cysteine and the closing phenylalanine or tryptophan. The order of the fields is V gene, CDR3 protein.

>TRBV5-8
CASSLWSQPQHF
>TRBV3-1/TRBV3-2
CASSQEGGSNNEQFF
>TRBV5-1
CASSPDQRGNTEAFF
>TRBV6-1
CASREAGGTYNEQFF
>TRBV5-1
CASSLQGQNTEAFF
>TRBV11-2
CASSRTGSGGELFF
>TRBV7-9
CASSLRGAGEETQYF
>TRBV6-6
CASSLGGSYGYTF
>TRBV15
CATSREVPSDTTDTQYF
>TRBV2
CASRGLAGVSGANVLTF
>TRBV29-1
CSVETERNIQYF
>TRBV5-4
CASSFSGRAGTGELFF
>TRBV30
CAWSVRQKNTEAFF
>TRBV11-2
CASSLVGGEETQYF
>TRBV7-2
CASSGSIAGGTFSYNEQFF
>TRBV20-1
CSARDLDEQFF
>TRBV5-4
CASSVMGPNEQFF
>TRBV7-9
CASSSLSGGGYTF
>TRBV20-1
CSASRQEGWDYGYTF
>TRBV19
CASSIRTGGVIAGNQPQHF
>TRBV5-1
CASSPDATNEKLFF
>TRBV5-1
CASSESSPNEKLFF
>TRBV4-1
CASSQDGSGVDEKLFF
>TRBV7-2
CASSTDPGIGYGYTF
>TRBV2
CASSDQGSNEQFF
>TRBV4-3
CASSPGGRETQYF
>TRBV7-9
CASSFSGVDGYTF
>TRBV6-5
CASSLGGDEQYF
>TRBV11-3
CASSFIRDTEAFF
>TRBV6-4
CASSASSSSYNEQFF
>TRBV11-3
CASSEYSGQGGNEQFF
>TRBV5-4
CASSLAGGNTIYF
>TRBV7-2
CASSLSFSAGQETQYF
>TRBV27
CASSPRDRRPSTDTQYF
>TRBV11-2
CASSLSGGTSGYNEQFF
>TRBV6-5
CASRAGTDSNQPQHF
>TRBV5-6
CASSLDGFWGDTEAFF
>TRBV5-1
CASSYITSAEQYF
>TRBV19
CASSIVGTIYTEAFF
>TRBV10-2
CASRAGTAVYSNQPQHF
>TRBV6-1
CASSEQGAVTGELFF
>TRBV5-6
CASSSLLGQTDTQYF
>TRBV7-2
CASSPSIGDSEQYF
>TRBV29-1
CSARDFYEQYF
>TRBV7-2
CASSLSPGVDTEAFF
>TRBV7-7
CASSFELGTEAFF